This T cell receptor beta chain is drawn from a study of shared clonotypes between healthy human individuals. Looking at the study overall: Donor composition was two women and a few men, aged 18 to 49.

Data came from immunoSEQ multiplex PCR; TCRdb stores just in-frame clones and leaves some out. The sample lists millions of clones, about 95% occurring once. This CDR3 region has 15 residues. V gave up 5 bases and J gave up 8 bases; unmatched junction bases: 10. The germline CDR1 and CDR2 sequences are SEHNR and FQNEAQ (reference sequence). Study observations and caveats: Despite large depth, rarefaction showed incomplete sorted-subset sequencing. Blood alone was sampled, and tissue repertoires likely differ.

As concerns this clone: Its matching antigen is unknown.

Naive CD8 cells, CD45RO-negative and positively selected for CCR7, excluded terminally differentiated effector memory CD45RA+ cells. The receptor comes from a man aged 18 to 29 in good health. The V gene is TRBV7-9, the J gene TRBJ1-2, with TRBD1 identical over 11 bases. Sequencing was performed on naive CD8+ T cells sorted from blood. The CDR3 spells CASSLTGTGGGGYTF. DNA of the CDR3: TGTGCCAGCAGCCTGACCGGGACAGGGGGAGGAGGCTACACCTTC.